The clone carrying this T cell receptor beta chain was seen ten or more times. No antigen is known for it. This entry comes from a study of read filtering for tumor transcriptome and immune sequencing. Whole-study findings and limits: Sorted CD138-negative bone marrow cells were not purified T cells.

From roughly 0.4 ug of RNA, a library with molecular barcoded alpha/delta and beta/gamma adaptors was made. Each CDR3 protein gets one entry after TCRdb re-called the reads with MiXCR. The data show nearly 60,000 distinct CDR3 sequences, around an eighth seen once. What was sequenced was a population of CD138-negative cells sorted from bone marrow. The source is a donor older than 35 with multiple myeloma.

This chain's CDR3 is CASSPKRTLVSTDTQYF. CDR3 nucleotides: TGTGCCAGCTCACCAAAAAGGACACTAGTAAGCACAGATACGCAGTATTTT. This rearrangement joins TRBV18 to TRBJ2-3, with D tentatively TRBD1 or TRBD2 (5 bases each). V lost 2 bases and J lost 0, with 15 bases in between. The CDR3 length is 17 residues. Germline V gene lookup returns CDR1 KGHSH and CDR2 LQKENI.